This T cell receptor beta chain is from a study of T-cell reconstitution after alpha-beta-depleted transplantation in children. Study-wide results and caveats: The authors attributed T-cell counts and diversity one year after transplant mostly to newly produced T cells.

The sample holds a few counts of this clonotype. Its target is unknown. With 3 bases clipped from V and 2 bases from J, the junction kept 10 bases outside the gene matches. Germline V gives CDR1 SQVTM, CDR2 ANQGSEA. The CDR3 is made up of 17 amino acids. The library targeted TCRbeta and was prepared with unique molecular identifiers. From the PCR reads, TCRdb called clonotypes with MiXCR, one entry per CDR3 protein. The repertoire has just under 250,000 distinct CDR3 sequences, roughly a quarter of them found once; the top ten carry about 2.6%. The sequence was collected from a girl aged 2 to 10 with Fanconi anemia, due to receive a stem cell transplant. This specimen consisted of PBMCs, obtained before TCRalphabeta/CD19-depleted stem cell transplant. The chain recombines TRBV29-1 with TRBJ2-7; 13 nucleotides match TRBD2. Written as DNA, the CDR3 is TGCAGCGTTGAGGGCACTAGCGGGAGGGGGTACGCCTACGAGCAGTACTTC. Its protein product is CSVEGTSGRGYAYEQYF.